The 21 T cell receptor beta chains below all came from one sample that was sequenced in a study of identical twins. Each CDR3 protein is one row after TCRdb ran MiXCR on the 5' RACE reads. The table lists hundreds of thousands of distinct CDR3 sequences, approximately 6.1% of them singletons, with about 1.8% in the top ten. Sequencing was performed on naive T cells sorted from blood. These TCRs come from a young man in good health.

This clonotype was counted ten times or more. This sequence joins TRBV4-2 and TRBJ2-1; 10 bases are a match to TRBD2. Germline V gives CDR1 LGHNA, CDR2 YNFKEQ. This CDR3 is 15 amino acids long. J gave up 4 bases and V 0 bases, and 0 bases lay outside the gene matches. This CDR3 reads CASSQETSGYNEQFF. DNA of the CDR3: TGTGCCAGCAGCCAAGAGACTAGCGGGTACAATGAGCAGTTCTTC.

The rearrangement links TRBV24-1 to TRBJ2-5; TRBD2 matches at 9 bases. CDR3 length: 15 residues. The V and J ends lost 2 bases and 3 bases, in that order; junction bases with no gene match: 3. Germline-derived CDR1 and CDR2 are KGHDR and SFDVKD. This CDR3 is CATSDWSGRKETQYF. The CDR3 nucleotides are TGTGCCACCAGTGATTGGAGCGGGAGGAAAGAGACCCAGTACTTC.

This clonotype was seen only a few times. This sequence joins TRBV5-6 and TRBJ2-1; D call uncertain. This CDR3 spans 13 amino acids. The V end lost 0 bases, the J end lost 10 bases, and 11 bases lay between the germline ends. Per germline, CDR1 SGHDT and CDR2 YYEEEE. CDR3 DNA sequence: TGTGCCAGCAGCTTGGTAGACGTTTGGGAGCAGTTCTTC. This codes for CASSLVDVWEQFF. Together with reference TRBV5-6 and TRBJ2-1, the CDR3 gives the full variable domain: DAGVTQSPTHLIKTRGQQVTLRCSPKSGHDTVSWYQQALGQGPQFIFQYYEEEERQRGNFPDRFSGHQFPNYSSELNVNALLLGDSALYLCASSLVDVWEQFFGPGTRLTVL.

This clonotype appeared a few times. CDR3 region: CSAKMGWQGTQPQHF. In DNA form, the CDR3 reads TGCAGTGCTAAGATGGGTTGGCAGGGGACCCAGCCCCAGCATTTT. This rearrangement joins TRBV20-1 to TRBJ1-5, with D tentatively TRBD1 (6 bases). CDR1 and CDR2 (germline): DFQATT, SNEGSKA (reference sequence). This CDR3 contains 15 residues. Deletions cut 4 bases from V and 7 bases from J, with 20 bases between.

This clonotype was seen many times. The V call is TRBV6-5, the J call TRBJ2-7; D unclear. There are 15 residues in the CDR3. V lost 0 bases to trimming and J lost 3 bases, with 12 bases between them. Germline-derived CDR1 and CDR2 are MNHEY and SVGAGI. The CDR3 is CASSYSRDPVYEQYF. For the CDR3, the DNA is TGTGCCAGCAGTTACTCGAGAGACCCAGTCTACGAGCAGTACTTC.

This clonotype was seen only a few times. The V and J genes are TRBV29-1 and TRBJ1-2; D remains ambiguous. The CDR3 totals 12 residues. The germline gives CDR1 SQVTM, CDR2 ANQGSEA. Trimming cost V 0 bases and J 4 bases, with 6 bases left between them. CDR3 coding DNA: TGCAGCGTTGAAGATAGGAGCTATGGCTACACCTTC. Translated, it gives CSVEDRSYGYTF. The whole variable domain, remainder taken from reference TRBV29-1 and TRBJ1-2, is SAVISQKPSRDICQRGTSLTIQCQVDSQVTMMFWYRQQPGQSLTLIATANQGSEATYESGFVIDKFPISRPNLTFSTLTVSNMSPEDSSIYLCSVEDRSYGYTFGSGTRLTVV.

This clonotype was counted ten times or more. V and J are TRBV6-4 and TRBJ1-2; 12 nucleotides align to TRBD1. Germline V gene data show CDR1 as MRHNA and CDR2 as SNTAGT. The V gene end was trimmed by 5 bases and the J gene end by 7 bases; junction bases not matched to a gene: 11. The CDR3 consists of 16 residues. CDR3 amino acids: CASSRISGTGGSGYTF. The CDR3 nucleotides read TGTGCCAGCAGTAGAATCTCCGGGACAGGGGGCTCTGGCTACACCTTC.

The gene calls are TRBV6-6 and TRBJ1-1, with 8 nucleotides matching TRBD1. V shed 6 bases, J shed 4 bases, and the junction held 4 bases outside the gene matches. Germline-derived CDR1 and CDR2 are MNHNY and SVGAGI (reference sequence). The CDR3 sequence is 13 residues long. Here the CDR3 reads CASRPRGPTEAFF. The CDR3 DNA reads TGTGCCAGCAGACCCAGGGGGCCCACTGAAGCTTTCTTT.

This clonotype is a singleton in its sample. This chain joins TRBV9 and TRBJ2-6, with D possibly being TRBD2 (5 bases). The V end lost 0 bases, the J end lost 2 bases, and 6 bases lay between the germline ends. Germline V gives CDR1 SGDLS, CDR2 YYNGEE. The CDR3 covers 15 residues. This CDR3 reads CASSVAGTGANVLTF. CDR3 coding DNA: TGTGCCAGCAGCGTAGCCGGGACTGGGGCCAACGTCCTGACTTTC.

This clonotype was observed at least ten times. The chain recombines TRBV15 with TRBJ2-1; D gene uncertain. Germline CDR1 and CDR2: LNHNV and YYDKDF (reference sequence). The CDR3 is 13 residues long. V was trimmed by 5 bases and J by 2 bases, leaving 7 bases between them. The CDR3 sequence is CATSGGAYNEQFF. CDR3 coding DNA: TGTGCCACCAGCGGTGGGGCCTACAATGAGCAGTTCTTC.

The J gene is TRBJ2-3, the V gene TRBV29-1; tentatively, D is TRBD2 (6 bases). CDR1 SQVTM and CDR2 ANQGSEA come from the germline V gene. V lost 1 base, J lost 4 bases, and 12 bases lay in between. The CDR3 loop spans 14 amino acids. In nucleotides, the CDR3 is TGCAGCGTTGAAGGCGGGGTTTTATCAGATACGCAGTATTTT. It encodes CSVEGGVLSDTQYF.

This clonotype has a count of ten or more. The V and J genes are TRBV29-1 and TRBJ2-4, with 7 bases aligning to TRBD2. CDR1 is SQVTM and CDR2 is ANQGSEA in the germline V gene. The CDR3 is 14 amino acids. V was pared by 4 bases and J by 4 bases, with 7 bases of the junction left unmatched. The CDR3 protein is CSVVVRGRKNIQYF. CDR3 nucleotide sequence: TGCAGCGTTGTTGTGCGCGGGAGAAAAAACATTCAGTACTTC.

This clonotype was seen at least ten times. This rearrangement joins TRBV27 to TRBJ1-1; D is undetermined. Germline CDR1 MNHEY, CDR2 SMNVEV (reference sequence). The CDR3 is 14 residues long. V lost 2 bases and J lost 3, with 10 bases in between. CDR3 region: CASSLNRGYTEAFF. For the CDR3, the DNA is TGTGCCAGCAGTTTAAATAGAGGGTACACTGAAGCTTTCTTT.

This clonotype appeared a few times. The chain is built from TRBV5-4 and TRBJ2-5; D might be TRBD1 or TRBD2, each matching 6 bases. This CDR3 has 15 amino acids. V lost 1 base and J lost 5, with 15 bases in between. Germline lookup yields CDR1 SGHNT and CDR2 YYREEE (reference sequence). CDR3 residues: CASSLSSQGRETQYF. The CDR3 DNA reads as TGTGCCAGCAGCTTGTCGTCCCAGGGGAGGGAGACCCAGTACTTC.

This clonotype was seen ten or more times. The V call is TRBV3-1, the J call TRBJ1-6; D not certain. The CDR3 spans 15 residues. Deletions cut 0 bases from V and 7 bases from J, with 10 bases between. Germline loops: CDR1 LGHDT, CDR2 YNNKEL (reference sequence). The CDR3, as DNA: TGTGCCAGCAGCCAAGACCGGGGAGGGAATTCACCCCTCCACTTT. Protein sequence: CASSQDRGGNSPLHF.

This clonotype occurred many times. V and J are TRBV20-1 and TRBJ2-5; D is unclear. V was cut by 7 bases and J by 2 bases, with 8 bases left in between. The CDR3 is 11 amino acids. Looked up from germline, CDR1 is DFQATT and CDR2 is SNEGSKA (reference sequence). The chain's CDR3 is CSGYAQETQYF. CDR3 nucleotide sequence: TGCAGTGGATACGCTCAAGAGACCCAGTACTTC.

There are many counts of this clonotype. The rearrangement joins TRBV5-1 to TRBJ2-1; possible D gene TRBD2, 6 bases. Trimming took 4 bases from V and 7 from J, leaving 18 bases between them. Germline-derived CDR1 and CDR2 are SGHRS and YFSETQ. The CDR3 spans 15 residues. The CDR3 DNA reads TGCGCCAGCAGCAGACGACTGGGGGACTCAAATGAGCAGTTCTTC. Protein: CASSRRLGDSNEQFF.

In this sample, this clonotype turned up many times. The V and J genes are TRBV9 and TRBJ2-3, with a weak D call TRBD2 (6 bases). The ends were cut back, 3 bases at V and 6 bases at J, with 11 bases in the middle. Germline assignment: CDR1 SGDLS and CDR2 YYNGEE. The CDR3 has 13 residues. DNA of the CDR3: TGTGCCAGCAGCGGGAGGGCGAGGGATACGCAGTATTTT. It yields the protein CASSGRARDTQYF.

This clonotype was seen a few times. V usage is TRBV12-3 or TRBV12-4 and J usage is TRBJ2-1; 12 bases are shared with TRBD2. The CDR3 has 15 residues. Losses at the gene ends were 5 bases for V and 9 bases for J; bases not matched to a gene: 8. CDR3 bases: TGTGCCAGCAGTCCTCTAGCGGGAGGGTCAGGTGAGCAGTTCTTC. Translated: CASSPLAGGSGEQFF.

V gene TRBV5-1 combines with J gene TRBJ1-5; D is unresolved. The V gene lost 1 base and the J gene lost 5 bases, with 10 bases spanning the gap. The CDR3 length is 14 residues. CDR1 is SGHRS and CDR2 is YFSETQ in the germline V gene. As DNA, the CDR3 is TGCGCCAGCAGCTTGTCGGTACTAGATCAGCCCCAGCATTTT. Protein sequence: CASSLSVLDQPQHF.

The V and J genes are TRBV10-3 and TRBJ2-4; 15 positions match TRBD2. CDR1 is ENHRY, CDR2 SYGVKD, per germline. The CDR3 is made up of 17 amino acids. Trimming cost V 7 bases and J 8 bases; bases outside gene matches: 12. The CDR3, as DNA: TGTGCCATCAACTGGCCGGGACTAGCGGGAGGAAGTCACATTCAGTACTTC. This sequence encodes CAINWPGLAGGSHIQYF.